Ten or more counts support the clone carrying this TCR beta chain. Antigen specificity is unknown. The sample originates from a study of CD8 T cells in ankylosing spondylitis. The authors made TCR beta libraries by quantitative 5'-RACE with molecular barcodes. One entry per CDR3 protein results from TCRdb running MiXCR on the 5' RACE reads. The table shows 500,000 or so distinct CDR3 sequences, with roughly 5.3% occurring only once. Overall study results and limits: A motif in TCR beta, a set of roughly 8 highly homologous variants, appeared characteristic of ankylosing spondylitis blood. Earlier authors reported some of these motif variants in reactive arthritis synovial fluid and blood.

V was trimmed by 0 bases and J by 2 bases, leaving 8 bases between them. CDR3 length equals 15 residues. The V gene's germline CDR1 is LGHNA and CDR2 YSLEER. The V gene is TRBV4-3, the J gene TRBJ2-1; D remains ambiguous. Input material: blood, either unsorted or a sorted T cell fraction (not recorded which). The receptor's source is a male donor with ankylosing spondylitis. CDR3 in DNA: TGCGCCAGCAGCCAAGAGTGGCGGCCCTACAATGAGCAGTTCTTC. This codes for CASSQEWRPYNEQFF.